The rows below give T cell receptor beta chains drawn from one sample of a study of cytomegalovirus exposure and HLA in healthy donors. Data came from immunoSEQ multiplex PCR; TCRdb stores just in-frame clones and leaves some out. Of around 110,000 clones listed, around 80% were seen once; the top ten hold 2.5%. Source material: PBMCs. The receptor set was obtained from a man in his forties in good health and CMV-seronegative. The CDR3 runs from the conserved cysteine through the conserved F or W. Each record gives: CDR3 protein, CDR3 DNA, J gene, V gene, clone size, D gene. A D gene is named only where the DNA matches it firmly. Not all rows give a size; the values are once, few, many and, for expanded clones, a class.

CASRLRDSRPYEQYF TGTGCAAGTCGCTTAAGGGACTCCCGGCCCTACGAGCAGTACTTC TRBJ2-7 TRBV12-2 . .
CASSLGSGSGSYEQYF TGTGCCAGCAGCTTAGGGTCTGGTTCGGGTTCCTACGAGCAGTACTTC TRBJ2-7 TRBV7-9 few .
CASSLGDRTNYGYTF TGCGCCAGCAGCTTGGGGGACAGGACTAATTATGGCTACACCTTC TRBJ1-2 TRBV5-1 . TRBD1
CAKPSETQYF TGTGCCAAGCCGTCTGAGACCCAGTACTTC TRBJ2-5 TRBV6-4 . .
CASTIEGLNAETQYF TGTGCCAGCACAATCGAGGGCCTTAATGCGGAGACCCAGTACTTC TRBJ2-5 TRBV2 once .
CASSERTGSPLHF TGCGCCAGCAGTGAGCGGACAGGTTCACCCCTCCACTTT TRBJ1-6 TRBV10-1 . TRBD1
CASSEARSAKNIQYF TGTGCCAGCAGTGAAGCGCGGTCAGCCAAAAACATTCAGTACTTC TRBJ2-4 TRBV2 . .
CASRTGNTEAFF TGTGCCAGCAGGACTGGGAACACTGAAGCTTTCTTT TRBJ1-1 TRBV11-3 . .
CASSQRQGYNEQFF TGTGCCAGCAGCCAGCGACAGGGCTACAATGAGCAGTTCTTC TRBJ2-1 TRBV7-8 . TRBD1
CASSLGTSGGGRIYEQYF TGTGCCAGCAGCTTAGGGACTAGCGGGGGGGGCCGGATCTACGAGCAGTACTTC TRBJ2-7 TRBV7-8 few TRBD2
CASTGGEAAYVWLSNQPQHF TGTGCCAGTACGGGTGGAGAAGCGGCCTATGTCTGGCTAAGCAATCAGCCCCAGCATTTT TRBJ1-5 TRBV19 . .
CASSLVLAGGRGSYNEQFF TGTGCCAGCAGCTTAGTACTAGCGGGGGGGCGGGGGTCCTACAATGAGCAGTTCTTC TRBJ2-1 TRBV7-8 . TRBD2
CASSLSGGYGYTF TGCGCCAGCAGTTTATCAGGGGGCTATGGCTACACCTTC TRBJ1-2 TRBV5-1 . TRBD1
CASSGYRGNTEAFF TGTGCCAGCAGCGGTTACAGGGGCAACACTGAAGCTTTCTTT TRBJ1-1 TRBV7-9 . TRBD1
CASSDGPIRRGGRHEQYF TGTGCCAGCAGTGACGGTCCTATCCGGCGGGGGGGCAGGCACGAGCAGTACTTC TRBJ2-7 TRBV6-1 . TRBD2
CASSSSPGDEQYF TGTGCCAGCAGCTCCAGCCCAGGGGACGAGCAGTACTTC TRBJ2-7 TRBV7-9 once .
CASHSGVTQYF TGTGCCAGTCACTCCGGTGTGACCCAGTACTTC TRBJ2-5 TRBV7-9 . .
CSVPGQGMTQYF TGCAGCGTTCCGGGACAGGGCATGACCCAGTACTTC TRBJ2-5 TRBV29-1 . TRBD1
CASSLGAGGGYNEQFF TGTGCCAGCAGCTTGGGAGCGGGGGGGGGTTACAATGAGCAGTTCTTC TRBJ2-1 TRBV5-8 . TRBD2
CASSEARGTEAFF TGCGCCAGCAGTGAGGCCAGGGGCACTGAAGCTTTCTTT TRBJ1-1 TRBV10-1 few .
CASSLFGTGGTEAFF TGTGCCAGCAGCTTATTCGGGACAGGGGGCACTGAAGCTTTCTTT TRBJ1-1 TRBV7-9 few TRBD1
CASSVGTRIWETQYF TGTGCCAGCAGCGTAGGGACTAGAATTTGGGAGACCCAGTACTTC TRBJ2-5 TRBV9 . TRBD2
CASSLLAASSGNTIYF TGTGCCAGCAGCTTATTGGCAGCGAGCTCTGGAAACACCATATATTTT TRBJ1-3 TRBV7-9 . .
CASSVELGQGYGYTF TGTGCCAGCAGTGTGGAACTTGGTCAGGGGTATGGCTACACCTTC TRBJ1-2 TRBV6-1 . .
CAISDLAGASYEQYF TGTGCCATCAGTGATCTAGCGGGGGCCTCCTACGAGCAGTACTTC TRBJ2-7 TRBV10-3 . TRBD2
CAISQAGGRTEAFF TGTGCCATCAGTCAGGCAGGGGGGAGGACTGAAGCTTTCTTT TRBJ1-1 TRBV10-3 . TRBD1
CASSIDREKTQYF TGTGCCAGTAGTATTGACAGGGAAAAGACCCAGTACTTC TRBJ2-5 TRBV19 . TRBD1
CASSHDGEGSPLHF TGTGCCAGCAGTCACGACGGCGAGGGCTCACCCCTCCACTTT TRBJ1-6 TRBV7-3 . .
CASGLDRANSPLHF TGTGCTAGTGGTTTGGACAGGGCGAATTCACCCCTCCACTTT TRBJ1-6 TRBV12-5 . .
CASSQDGGLGVDTQYF TGCGCCAGCAGCCAAGACGGGGGGCTGGGGGTGGATACGCAGTATTTT TRBJ2-3 TRBV4-1 . .
CASSFTRENQYF TGTGCCAGCAGTTTTACCCGGGAAAACCAATACTTC TRBJ2-7 TRBV27 few .
CATSRVPGQGIYEQYF TGTGCCACCAGCAGAGTACCGGGACAGGGTATTTACGAGCAGTACTTC TRBJ2-7 TRBV15 . TRBD1
CASSPTGGAYNEQFF TGTGCCAGCAGCCCTACCGGGGGGGCCTACAATGAGCAGTTCTTC TRBJ2-1 TRBV5-4 . TRBD2
CASSPRQTQGTEAFF TGTGCCAGCTCACCCCGACAAACCCAGGGGACTGAAGCTTTCTTT TRBJ1-1 TRBV18 . .
CATRGSGASYEQYF TGCGCCACCCGGGGTAGCGGGGCCTCCTACGAGCAGTACTTC TRBJ2-7 TRBV10-2 . TRBD2
CASRTGGPLGEQYF TGTGCCAGCAGAACAGGGGGCCCGTTGGGCGAGCAGTACTTC TRBJ2-7 TRBV6-5 . TRBD1
CASSTIRGSYEQYF TGTGCCAGCAGTACCATCAGGGGGAGTTACGAGCAGTACTTC TRBJ2-7 TRBV27 . TRBD1
CASIGLAGGRETQYF TGTGCCAGCATCGGACTAGCGGGGGGGAGGGAGACCCAGTACTTC TRBJ2-5 TRBV6-1 . TRBD2
CASTPLSSGRTDTQYF TGTGCCAGCACCCCCCTTTCTAGCGGGCGCACAGATACGCAGTATTTT TRBJ2-3 TRBV6-6 . TRBD2
CASSYGGSGGYTF TGTGCCAGCAGTTACGGGGGGAGTGGTGGCTACACCTTC TRBJ1-2 TRBV6-5 . .
CASSRLGVYTEAFF TGTGCCAGCAGCCGGCTCGGGGTTTACACTGAAGCTTTCTTT TRBJ1-1 TRBV28 . .
CASSLDDGGASGANVLTF TGTGCCAGCAGCTTGGATGACGGGGGGGCCTCTGGGGCCAACGTCCTGACTTTC TRBJ2-6 TRBV5-6 . TRBD2
CSVAAFTGTVGTEAFF TGCAGCGTCGCAGCTTTTACAGGGACGGTAGGCACTGAAGCTTTCTTT TRBJ1-1 TRBV29-1 few .
CASSLGLQTGELFF TGTGCCAGCAGCTTAGGCCTCCAGACCGGGGAGCTGTTTTTT TRBJ2-2 TRBV7-2 . .
CASSVQPTGNYGYTF TGTGCCAGCAGCGTACAACCCACAGGGAACTATGGCTACACCTTC TRBJ1-2 TRBV9 . .
CASSLGQSYNSPLHF TGCGCCAGCAGCCTGGGACAGTCATATAATTCACCCCTCCACTTT TRBJ1-6 TRBV5-1 . TRBD1
CASNTGVDSPLHF TGTGCCAGCAACACAGGAGTGGATTCACCCCTCCACTTT TRBJ1-6 TRBV9 . .
CASFPGGSQETQYF TGTGCCAGCTTTCCTGGGGGGTCCCAAGAGACCCAGTACTTC TRBJ2-5 TRBV5-4 once .
CAISESSGGGETQYF TGTGCCATCAGTGAGTCTAGCGGGGGAGGGGAGACCCAGTACTTC TRBJ2-5 TRBV10-3 . TRBD2
CASSYQTGNTGELFF TGTGCCAGCAGTTACCAGACAGGGAACACCGGGGAGCTGTTTTTT TRBJ2-2 TRBV6-5 . .
CASSAGQGPYNEQFF TGCGCCAGCAGCGCAGGACAGGGCCCTTACAATGAGCAGTTCTTC TRBJ2-1 TRBV5-1 . TRBD1
CASSLLAEAFF TGTGCCAGCAGCCTCCTCGCTGAAGCTTTCTTT TRBJ1-1 TRBV7-9 . .
CSVRRGYEQYF TGCAGTGTAAGGCGGGGCTACGAGCAGTACTTC TRBJ2-7 TRBV20-1 once .
CASSRGGAGEKLFF TGTGCCAGCTCCCGAGGGGGCGCCGGTGAAAAACTGTTTTTT TRBJ1-4 TRBV18 . TRBD1
CASPGGLAGGPSIDEQYF TGTGCCAGCCCCGGGGGACTAGCGGGGGGGCCCTCAATTGACGAGCAGTACTTC TRBJ2-7 TRBV9 . TRBD2
CASSDWWLAAYQETQYF TGTGCCAGCAGTGACTGGTGGCTAGCGGCCTACCAAGAGACCCAGTACTTC TRBJ2-5 TRBV6-4 . TRBD2